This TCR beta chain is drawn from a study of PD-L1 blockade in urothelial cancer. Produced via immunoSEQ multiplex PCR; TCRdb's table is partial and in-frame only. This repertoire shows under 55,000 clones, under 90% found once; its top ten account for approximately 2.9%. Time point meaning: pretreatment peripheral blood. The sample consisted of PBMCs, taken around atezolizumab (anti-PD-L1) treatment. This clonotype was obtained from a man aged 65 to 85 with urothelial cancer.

The CDR3 DNA reads TGCAGCGTTGTGGACAACATGAACACTGAAGCTTTCTTT. Its translation: CSVVDNMNTEAFF. This chain links TRBV29-1 with TRBJ1-1, with D maybe TRBD1 (5 bases). This CDR3 has 13 residues. The V gene's germline CDR1 is SQVTM and CDR2 ANQGSEA. V was pared by 4 bases and J by 0 bases, with 9 bases between.